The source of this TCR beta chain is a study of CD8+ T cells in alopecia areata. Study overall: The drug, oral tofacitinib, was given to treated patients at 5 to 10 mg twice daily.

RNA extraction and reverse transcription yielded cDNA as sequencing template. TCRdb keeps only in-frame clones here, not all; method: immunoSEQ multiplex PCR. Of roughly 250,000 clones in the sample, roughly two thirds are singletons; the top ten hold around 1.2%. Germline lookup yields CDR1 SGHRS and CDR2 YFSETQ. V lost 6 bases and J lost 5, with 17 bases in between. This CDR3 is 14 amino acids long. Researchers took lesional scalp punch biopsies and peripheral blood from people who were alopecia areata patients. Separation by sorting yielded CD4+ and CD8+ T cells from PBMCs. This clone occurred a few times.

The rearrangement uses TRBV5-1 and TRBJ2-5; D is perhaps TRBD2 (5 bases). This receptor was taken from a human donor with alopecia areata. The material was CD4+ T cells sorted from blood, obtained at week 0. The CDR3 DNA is TGCGCCAGCACCCTCTTCGGGGTAGCGGAGACCCAGTACTTC. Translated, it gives CASTLFGVAETQYF.